These T cell receptor beta chains were read from a single sample in a study of blood T cell repertoires in COVID-19. Measured with immunoSEQ multiplex PCR; TCRdb has only the in-frame clones, and not every one. The data show 250,000 to 300,000 clones, 70% to 90% seen once. Sequencing was performed on PBMCs or T cells enriched from blood (not recorded which). All receptors come from a woman in her twenties or thirties who had recovered from COVID-19. CDR3s include the opening cysteine and the closing phenylalanine or tryptophan. D genes are given only for firm matches. Rows give clone size only sometimes, using once, few, many, or a class for an expanded clone.

j_call	d_call	v_call	clone_size	cdr3_aa	cdr3_nt
TRBJ2-7	.	TRBV13	once	CASSSQGGLGYEQYF	TGTGCCAGCAGCTCCCAGGGGGGCCTGGGCTACGAGCAGTACTTC
TRBJ2-1	TRBD2	TRBV3-1/TRBV3-2	.	CASSPGLAGTSTYNEQFF	TGTGCCAGCAGCCCGGGACTAGCGGGGACCTCGACCTACAATGAGCAGTTCTTC
TRBJ2-6	.	TRBV6-1	.	CASSERGTGANVLTF	TGTGCCAGCAGTGAACGGGGAACTGGGGCCAACGTCCTGACTTTC
TRBJ2-7	TRBD2	TRBV9	once	CASSVASGSNYEQYF	TGTGCCAGCAGCGTAGCTAGCGGGAGTAACTACGAGCAGTACTTC
TRBJ1-2	.	TRBV2	.	CASSDRGVLVGGYTF	TGTGCCAGCAGTGACAGGGGAGTCTTGGTCGGGGGCTACACCTTC
TRBJ1-1	.	TRBV7-3	.	CASSLRANTEAFF	TGTGCCAGCAGCTTAAGAGCGAACACTGAAGCTTTCTTT
TRBJ1-6	.	TRBV30	.	CAWSAQGRYNSPLHF	TGTGCCTGGAGTGCCCAGGGGCGGTATAATTCACCCCTCCACTTT
TRBJ1-4	.	TRBV28	.	CASSLSYRDEKLFF	TGTGCCAGCAGTTTATCTTATAGAGATGAAAAACTGTTTTTT
TRBJ2-7	.	TRBV10-2	.	CASRGGPTYEQYF	TGCGCCAGCAGGGGGGGACCTACCTACGAGCAGTACTTC
TRBJ1-2	.	TRBV7-6	once	CASSLSQGMNGYTF	TGTGCCAGCAGCTTAAGTCAGGGTATGAATGGCTACACCTTC
TRBJ2-7	.	TRBV7-2	.	CASSLAASSYEQYF	TGTGCCAGCAGCTTAGCCGCCAGCTCCTACGAGCAGTACTTC
TRBJ2-5	TRBD1	TRBV7-9	.	CASSLGITGEETQYF	TGTGCCAGCAGCTTAGGCATTACAGGGGAAGAGACCCAGTACTTC
TRBJ1-5	.	TRBV7-8	.	CASSAGQLNQPQHF	TGTGCCAGCAGTGCAGGACAGCTCAATCAGCCCCAGCATTTT
TRBJ1-2	.	TRBV7-8	.	CASSPPTGILYGYTF	TGTGCCAGCAGCCCCCCTACAGGGATTCTCTATGGCTACACCTTC
TRBJ2-5	.	TRBV7-2	.	CASTRVSGAPFGETQYF	TGTGCCAGCACCCGCGTTTCAGGGGCCCCGTTTGGGGAGACCCAGTACTTC
TRBJ1-5	.	TRBV28	.	CASRRQWVNQPQHF	TGTGCCAGCAGACGACAGTGGGTCAATCAGCCCCAGCATTTT
TRBJ2-1	.	TRBV6-5	few	CASSYSGGATYNEQFF	TGTGCCAGCAGTTACTCGGGGGGGGCCACCTACAATGAGCAGTTCTTC
TRBJ1-1	.	TRBV28	few	CASSPLSTEAFF	TGTGCCAGCAGCCCGTTGAGCACTGAAGCTTTCTTT
TRBJ2-1	.	TRBV9	.	CASSVVPSRGEQFF	TGTGCCAGCAGCGTAGTCCCTAGCCGCGGTGAGCAGTTCTTC
TRBJ1-5	.	TRBV18	.	CASSPTRSNQPQHF	TGTGCCAGCTCACCCACCCGCAGTAATCAGCCCCAGCATTTT
TRBJ2-3	.	TRBV4-1	.	CASSQDPAGATTDTQYF	TGCGCCAGCAGCCAAGATCCGGCGGGCGCGACCACAGATACGCAGTATTTT
TRBJ2-7	.	TRBV27	.	CASRDPGVYEQYF	TGTGCCAGCAGGGACCCGGGGGTCTACGAGCAGTACTTC
TRBJ2-7	TRBD2	TRBV2	.	CASSSLAGGPHEQYF	TGTGCCAGCTCTTCTCTAGCGGGAGGGCCACACGAGCAGTACTTC
TRBJ1-1	.	TRBV6-1	once	CASSERVVGGAFF	TGTGCCAGCAGTGAAAGGGTCGTCGGAGGCGCTTTCTTT
TRBJ1-1	.	TRBV11-2	.	CASTSLSFFGGIIGHEAFF	TGTGCCAGCACCTCTCTATCTTTTTTCGGGGGGATAATAGGACATGAAGCTTTCTTT
TRBJ1-2	.	TRBV30	.	CAWTPTASSYGYTF	TGTGCCTGGACCCCTACTGCGAGCTCCTATGGCTACACCTTC
TRBJ1-2	.	TRBV4-3	.	CASSQDQARGTYGYTF	TGCGCCAGCAGCCAAGATCAGGCCAGGGGCACTTATGGCTACACCTTC
TRBJ1-1	.	TRBV4-1	.	CASSQGHLNTEAFF	TGCGCCAGCAGCCAAGGACACCTGAACACTGAAGCTTTCTTT
TRBJ2-7	.	TRBV6-1	.	CASSELAGTSYEQYF	TGTGCCAGCAGTGAACTTGCGGGAACCTCCTACGAGCAGTACTTC
TRBJ2-3	.	TRBV18	.	CASSTDRSSTDTQYF	TGTGCCAGCTCGACAGACAGATCTAGCACAGATACGCAGTATTTT
TRBJ2-7	TRBD1	TRBV27	.	CASRTFRDRVSINPYEQYF	TGTGCCAGCAGAACATTCCGGGACAGGGTATCTATTAACCCCTACGAGCAGTACTTC
TRBJ2-2	TRBD1	TRBV7-8	.	CASTRDRRDTGELFF	TGTGCCAGCACTCGGGACAGGAGAGACACCGGGGAGCTGTTTTTT
TRBJ2-7	TRBD1	TRBV27	.	CASSSTGTGYYEQYF	TGTGCCAGCAGTTCCACCGGGACAGGCTACTACGAGCAGTACTTC
TRBJ2-5	.	TRBV5-1	.	CASSLGGGGRLQETQYF	TGCGCCAGCAGCTTGGGTGGCGGGGGCCGCCTACAAGAGACCCAGTACTTC
TRBJ2-7	TRBD2	TRBV7-9	.	CASSLLAGGSYEQYF	TGTGCCAGCAGTTTACTAGCGGGGGGGTCCTACGAGCAGTACTTC
TRBJ2-2	TRBD2	TRBV9	.	CASSAAGGLNTGELFF	TGTGCCAGCAGCGCCGCGGGGGGACTGAACACCGGGGAGCTGTTTTTT